This TCR beta chain was profiled in a study of cytomegalovirus exposure and HLA in healthy donors. Study-wide context: A prior analysis found 95 million to 140 million unique TCR beta sequences from some 200 million T cells. Findings and caveats of the study: A prior analysis recorded that most TCR beta V segments were productive about 90% or about 30% of the time.

Note on this clone: The antigen remains unidentified.

Amplification used 60 Vbeta primers and 13 Jbeta primers. Generated by immunoSEQ multiplex PCR, the TCRdb table keeps only in-frame clones and is missing some. The repertoire holds 90,000 to 150,000 clones, with about 78% as singletons. V trimming: 6 bases; J trimming: 0 bases; junction bases outside the gene matches: 4. Germline V CDR1 and CDR2: SGHVS, FQNEAQ. This CDR3 is 15 amino acids long. The clonotype was recovered from a woman aged 40-49 years in good health and CMV-seropositive. The chain uses TRBV7-8 and TRBJ2-2; TRBD1 matches 7 bases. Sequencing was performed on PBMCs. CDR3 in DNA: TGTGCCAGCAGACCGACAGGGCCGAACACCGGGGAGCTGTTTTTT. Its translation: CASRPTGPNTGELFF.